This T cell receptor beta chain was identified in a study of vaccination effects on CD4 cells after COVID-19. Study background: Subjects were given two BNT162b2 or mRNA-1273 vaccine doses. Study results and caveats: Convalescent patients in the study were few, and early post-infection timepoints were absent.

Points on this clone: What it binds is unknown.

The CDR3 totals 14 residues. Germline loops: CDR1 SGHTA, CDR2 FQGNSA. With 5 bases clipped from V and 3 bases from J, the junction kept 6 bases outside the gene matches. Sequencing used immunoSEQ multiplex PCR; TCRdb keeps in-frame clones, though not all of them. Here the sample spans around 11,000 clones, about 74% being singletons. Sequencing followed a ViraFEST assay step that expanded antigen-specific CD4+ T cells with viral peptide pools. Cultured cells yielded isolated CD4+ T cells after 10 to 11 days. In culture with roughly 10 IU/ml IL-2 and roughly 9.3 ug/ml peptides, PBMC were grown at a few million per well.

The rearrangement links TRBV7-2 to TRBJ1-2, with 7 bases identical to TRBD1. This receptor was taken from a human donor who received a COVID-19 vaccine. Sequenced here: CD4+ T cells from PBMCs cultured with HCoV-229E spike peptides, sampled before COVID-19 vaccination. DNA for the CDR3: TGTGCCAGCAGCCCGGACAGGAGCTACTATGGCTACACCTTC. This codes for CASSPDRSYYGYTF.